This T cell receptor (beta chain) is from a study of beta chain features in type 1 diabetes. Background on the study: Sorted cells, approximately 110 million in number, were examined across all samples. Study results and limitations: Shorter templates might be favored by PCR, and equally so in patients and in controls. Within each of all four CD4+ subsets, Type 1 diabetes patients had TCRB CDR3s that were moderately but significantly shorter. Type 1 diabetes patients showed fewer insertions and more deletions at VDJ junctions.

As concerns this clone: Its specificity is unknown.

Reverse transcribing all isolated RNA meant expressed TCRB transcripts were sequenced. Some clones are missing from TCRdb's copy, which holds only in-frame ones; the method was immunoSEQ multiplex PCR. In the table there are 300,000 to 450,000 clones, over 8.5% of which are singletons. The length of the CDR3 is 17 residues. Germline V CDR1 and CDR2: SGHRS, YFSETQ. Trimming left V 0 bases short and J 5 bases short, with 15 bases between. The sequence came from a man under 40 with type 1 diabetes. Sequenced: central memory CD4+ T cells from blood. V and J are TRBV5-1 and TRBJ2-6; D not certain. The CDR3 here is CASSLGPRAGRANVLTF. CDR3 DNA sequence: TGCGCCAGCAGCTTGGGACCCCGGGCTGGTCGGGCCAACGTCCTGACTTTC.